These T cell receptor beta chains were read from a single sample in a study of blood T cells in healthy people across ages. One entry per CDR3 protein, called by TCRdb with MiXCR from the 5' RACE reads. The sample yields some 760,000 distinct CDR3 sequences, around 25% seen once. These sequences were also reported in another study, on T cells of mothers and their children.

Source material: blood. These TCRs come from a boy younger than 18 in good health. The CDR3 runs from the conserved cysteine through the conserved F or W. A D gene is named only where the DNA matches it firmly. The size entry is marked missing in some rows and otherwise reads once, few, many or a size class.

CDR3 protein: CASSPRSAEAFF
CDR3 DNA: TGTGCCAGCAGCCCCCGAAGTGCTGAAGCTTTCTTT
D gene: .
clone size: few
V gene: TRBV11-3
J gene: TRBJ1-1

CDR3 protein: CATNTGTGDGTQYF
CDR3 DNA: TGTGCCACTAACACCGGGACAGGCGACGGTACGCAGTATTTT
D gene: TRBD1
clone size: .
V gene: TRBV6-1
J gene: TRBJ2-3

CDR3 protein: CASRQRGGTKAATQYF
CDR3 DNA: TGTGCCAGCAGGCAGAGGGGGGGCACAAAGGCGGCTACGCAGTATTTT
D gene: .
clone size: few
V gene: TRBV12-3/TRBV12-4
J gene: TRBJ2-3

CDR3 protein: CASRSDRLAKNIQYF
CDR3 DNA: TGTGCCAGCAGATCAGACCGACTAGCCAAAAACATTCAGTACTTC
D gene: .
clone size: .
V gene: TRBV6-6
J gene: TRBJ2-4

CDR3 protein: CASSPTGVSQETQYF
CDR3 DNA: TGCGCCAGCAGCCCCACAGGGGTGAGTCAAGAGACCCAGTACTTC
D gene: TRBD1
clone size: few
V gene: TRBV5-1
J gene: TRBJ2-5

CDR3 protein: CASSIAAGSGADTQYF
CDR3 DNA: TGTGCCAGCAGCATAGCAGCGGGGAGCGGAGCAGATACGCAGTATTTT
D gene: TRBD2
clone size: few
V gene: TRBV6-1
J gene: TRBJ2-3

CDR3 protein: CSVESRDRGNYGYTF
CDR3 DNA: TGCAGCGTCGAAAGTCGGGACAGGGGGAACTATGGCTACACCTTC
D gene: TRBD1
clone size: .
V gene: TRBV29-1
J gene: TRBJ1-2

CDR3 protein: CASSQEWTATGTQYF
CDR3 DNA: TGTGCCAGCAGCCAAGAGTGGACAGCCACGGGGACCCAGTACTTC
D gene: .
clone size: .
V gene: TRBV3-1
J gene: TRBJ2-5

CDR3 protein: CAISAGGLNTEAFF
CDR3 DNA: TGTGCCATCAGTGCGGGAGGGTTGAACACTGAAGCTTTCTTT
D gene: .
clone size: .
V gene: TRBV10-3
J gene: TRBJ1-1

CDR3 protein: CSAGRLAGDEQFF
CDR3 DNA: TGCAGTGCTGGGCGACTAGCGGGAGATGAGCAGTTCTTC
D gene: TRBD2
clone size: .
V gene: TRBV20-1
J gene: TRBJ2-1

CDR3 protein: CASSPREDTQYF
CDR3 DNA: TGTGCCAGCTCACCACGAGAAGATACGCAGTATTTT
D gene: .
clone size: few
V gene: TRBV18
J gene: TRBJ2-3

CDR3 protein: CASSGLAGSHEQFF
CDR3 DNA: TGTGCCAGCAGTGGACTAGCGGGGAGTCATGAGCAGTTCTTC
D gene: TRBD2
clone size: .
V gene: TRBV6-5
J gene: TRBJ2-1

CDR3 protein: CATSETSGRGLLGNEQFF
CDR3 DNA: TGTGCCACCAGTGAAACTAGCGGGAGGGGGCTCCTAGGCAATGAGCAGTTCTTC
D gene: TRBD2
clone size: .
V gene: TRBV24-1
J gene: TRBJ2-1

CDR3 protein: CATSDGSYGYTF
CDR3 DNA: TGTGCCACCAGCGACGGGAGCTATGGCTACACCTTC
D gene: .
clone size: few
V gene: TRBV6-5
J gene: TRBJ1-2

CDR3 protein: CSVGQGRNEQYF
CDR3 DNA: TGCAGCGTTGGACAGGGGCGGAACGAGCAGTACTTC
D gene: TRBD1
clone size: few
V gene: TRBV29-1
J gene: TRBJ2-7

CDR3 protein: CASSPGAGGNTIYF
CDR3 DNA: TGTGCCAGCAGCCCGGGGGCTGGTGGAAACACCATATATTTT
D gene: .
clone size: .
V gene: TRBV3-1
J gene: TRBJ1-3

CDR3 protein: CAGSADRGLPYEQYF
CDR3 DNA: TGTGCCGGCAGCGCAGACAGGGGGCTGCCCTACGAGCAGTACTTC
D gene: TRBD1
clone size: few
V gene: TRBV2
J gene: TRBJ2-7

CDR3 protein: CASRSDRLGGGELFF
CDR3 DNA: TGTGCCAGCAGATCGGACAGGTTGGGTGGAGGGGAGCTGTTTTTT
D gene: TRBD1
clone size: few
V gene: TRBV5-6
J gene: TRBJ2-2

CDR3 protein: CASSARGDEGSYEQYF
CDR3 DNA: TGCGCCAGCAGCGCGAGGGGAGATGAAGGTTCCTACGAGCAGTACTTC
D gene: .
clone size: .
V gene: TRBV5-1
J gene: TRBJ2-7

CDR3 protein: CASSQEADGYTF
CDR3 DNA: TGCGCCAGCAGCCAAGAGGCCGATGGCTACACCTTC
D gene: .
clone size: few
V gene: TRBV4-1
J gene: TRBJ1-2

CDR3 protein: CASSPGRRDTGELFF
CDR3 DNA: TGTGCCAGCAGCCCGGGACGGCGGGACACCGGGGAGCTGTTTTTT
D gene: .
clone size: .
V gene: TRBV12-3/TRBV12-4
J gene: TRBJ2-2

CDR3 protein: CSAVGAFF
CDR3 DNA: TGCAGTGCTGTAGGGGCTTTCTTT
D gene: .
clone size: .
V gene: TRBV20-1
J gene: TRBJ1-1

CDR3 protein: CASSYSGGFPDTQYF
CDR3 DNA: TGTGCCAGCAGTTATTCAGGGGGCTTCCCAGATACGCAGTATTTT
D gene: TRBD1
clone size: few
V gene: TRBV6-2/TRBV6-3
J gene: TRBJ2-3

CDR3 protein: CASSLEYRLAGAQETQYF
CDR3 DNA: TGTGCCAGCAGCTTAGAGTACCGACTAGCGGGAGCCCAAGAGACCCAGTACTTC
D gene: TRBD2
clone size: .
V gene: TRBV7-9
J gene: TRBJ2-5

CDR3 protein: CASSPGRDFDEKLFF
CDR3 DNA: TGCGCCAGCAGCCCCGGGAGAGACTTTGATGAAAAACTGTTTTTT
D gene: .
clone size: .
V gene: TRBV4-1
J gene: TRBJ1-4

CDR3 protein: CASSYGTRSDEQFF
CDR3 DNA: TGCGCCAGCAGCTACGGGACTCGTTCCGATGAGCAGTTCTTC
D gene: .
clone size: .
V gene: TRBV5-1
J gene: TRBJ2-1

CDR3 protein: CASSRTGLAGGNSYEQYF
CDR3 DNA: TGTGCCAGCAGTCGGACCGGACTAGCGGGAGGAAATTCCTACGAGCAGTACTTC
D gene: TRBD2
clone size: few
V gene: TRBV27
J gene: TRBJ2-7

CDR3 protein: CASSLEGQMAHNEQFF
CDR3 DNA: TGCGCCAGCAGCTTGGAAGGGCAGATGGCGCACAATGAGCAGTTCTTC
D gene: .
clone size: few
V gene: TRBV5-1
J gene: TRBJ2-1

CDR3 protein: CASSPPGEGRKTQYF
CDR3 DNA: TGTGCCAGCAGCCCGCCCGGGGAGGGAAGAAAGACCCAGTACTTC
D gene: TRBD2
clone size: .
V gene: TRBV28
J gene: TRBJ2-5

CDR3 protein: CASSEAPPGGGYYEQYF
CDR3 DNA: TGTGCCAGCAGTGAAGCTCCCCCCGGTGGGGGGTACTACGAGCAGTACTTC
D gene: .
clone size: .
V gene: TRBV2
J gene: TRBJ2-7

CDR3 protein: CASSFRLGGGNEQFF
CDR3 DNA: TGTGCCAGCAGCTTCCGACTAGGCGGAGGGAATGAGCAGTTCTTC
D gene: .
clone size: few
V gene: TRBV7-2
J gene: TRBJ2-1

CDR3 protein: CASRDYDQYF
CDR3 DNA: TGTGCCAGCAGGGATTACGACCAGTATTTT
D gene: .
clone size: few
V gene: TRBV6-1
J gene: TRBJ2-3

CDR3 protein: CASSLVRASTDTQYF
CDR3 DNA: TGCGCCAGCAGCTTGGTCCGGGCCAGCACAGACACGCAGTATTTT
D gene: .
clone size: .
V gene: TRBV5-1
J gene: TRBJ2-3

CDR3 protein: CSVDLAGTQETQYF
CDR3 DNA: TGCAGCGTTGACCTAGCGGGGACGCAAGAGACCCAGTACTTC
D gene: TRBD2
clone size: .
V gene: TRBV29-1
J gene: TRBJ2-5

CDR3 protein: CSVARQGGFGYTF
CDR3 DNA: TGCAGCGTTGCCCGTCAGGGGGGGTTTGGCTACACCTTC
D gene: TRBD1
clone size: .
V gene: TRBV29-1
J gene: TRBJ1-2

CDR3 protein: CASSLSQGPSYNEQFF
CDR3 DNA: TGTGCCAGCAGTTTATCCCAGGGGCCCTCCTACAATGAGCAGTTCTTC
D gene: .
clone size: .
V gene: TRBV28
J gene: TRBJ2-1

CDR3 protein: CASSQASYEQCF
CDR3 DNA: TGTGCCAGCAGCCAAGCGAGCTACGAGCAGTGCTTC
D gene: .
clone size: few
V gene: TRBV3-1
J gene: TRBJ2-7

CDR3 protein: CATSDLQSGTNEKLFF
CDR3 DNA: TGTGCCACCAGTGATTTGCAGAGCGGAACTAATGAAAAACTGTTTTTT
D gene: .
clone size: .
V gene: TRBV24-1
J gene: TRBJ1-4

CDR3 protein: CASSPSMAQETQYF
CDR3 DNA: TGTGCCAGCAGTCCATCAATGGCGCAAGAGACCCAGTACTTC
D gene: .
clone size: .
V gene: TRBV12-3/TRBV12-4
J gene: TRBJ2-5

CDR3 protein: CASSVTPSAADTQYF
CDR3 DNA: TGTGCCAGCAGTGTGACTCCTTCCGCCGCAGATACGCAGTATTTT
D gene: .
clone size: .
V gene: TRBV2
J gene: TRBJ2-3

CDR3 protein: CASSFRGTRGSGELFF
CDR3 DNA: TGTGCCAGCAGTTTCAGGGGGACTAGGGGTTCCGGGGAGCTGTTTTTT
D gene: .
clone size: .
V gene: TRBV28
J gene: TRBJ2-2

CDR3 protein: CASSARVSYEQYF
CDR3 DNA: TGTGCCAGCAGTGCGAGGGTTTCCTACGAGCAGTACTTC
D gene: .
clone size: .
V gene: TRBV6-1
J gene: TRBJ2-7

CDR3 protein: CSASGTSGGVRDIQYF
CDR3 DNA: TGCAGTGCTTCCGGGACTAGCGGGGGGGTACGGGACATTCAGTACTTC
D gene: TRBD2
clone size: few
V gene: TRBV20-1
J gene: TRBJ2-4

CDR3 protein: CASSPPGVGHTEAFF
CDR3 DNA: TGTGCCAGCAGTCCTCCGGGGGTTGGGCACACTGAAGCTTTCTTT
D gene: .
clone size: once
V gene: TRBV6-5
J gene: TRBJ1-1

CDR3 protein: CATSRAGLAGEVNNEQFF
CDR3 DNA: TGTGCCACCAGCAGAGCCGGACTAGCGGGAGAGGTTAACAATGAGCAGTTCTTC
D gene: TRBD2
clone size: few
V gene: TRBV15
J gene: TRBJ2-1

CDR3 protein: CASSRQGGDQPQHF
CDR3 DNA: TGTGCCAGCTCGCGACAGGGCGGAGACCAGCCCCAGCATTTT
D gene: TRBD1
clone size: .
V gene: TRBV18
J gene: TRBJ1-5

CDR3 protein: CASSFPSLGTDTQYF
CDR3 DNA: TGTGCCAGCAGTTTCCCCAGCCTTGGCACAGATACGCAGTATTTT
D gene: .
clone size: .
V gene: TRBV12-3/TRBV12-4
J gene: TRBJ2-3

CDR3 protein: CASSLFLSGRYRRDTEAFF
CDR3 DNA: TGTGCCAGCAGCTTATTTCTCTCGGGCAGGTACAGGAGGGACACTGAAGCTTTCTTT
D gene: .
clone size: .
V gene: TRBV7-3
J gene: TRBJ1-1

CDR3 protein: CASSEGSWGETQYF
CDR3 DNA: TGTGCCAGCAGTGAGGGTAGCTGGGGAGAGACCCAGTACTTC
D gene: .
clone size: few
V gene: TRBV6-1
J gene: TRBJ2-5

CDR3 protein: CASSGGAATEAFF
CDR3 DNA: TGTGCCAGCAGTGGGGGGGCGGCCACTGAAGCTTTCTTT
D gene: .
clone size: few
V gene: TRBV27
J gene: TRBJ1-1

CDR3 protein: CASSLGSLPGDEKLFF
CDR3 DNA: TGTGCCAGCAGCTTAGGGAGTCTCCCGGGAGACGAAAAACTGTTTTTT
D gene: .
clone size: .
V gene: TRBV7-8
J gene: TRBJ1-4